The rows below give T cell receptor beta chains drawn from one sample of a study of pediatric ulcerative colitis. Repertoires were generated with immunoSEQ multiplex PCR, while TCRdb's copy carries only in-frame clones and drops some. The table shows 54,000 or so clones, with more than 75% occurring only once. Sequencing input: blood. The receptors come from a boy aged 5-17 years who was a control in a study of pediatric ulcerative colitis. Each CDR3 is given with its conserved first and last residue. A D gene is named only where the DNA matches it firmly. The size entry is marked missing in some rows and otherwise reads once, few, many or a size class.

j_call d_call v_call clone_size cdr3_aa cdr3_nt
TRBJ2-7 . TRBV7-8 . CASSLDRDRDSYEQYF TGTGCCAGCAGCTTAGATAGGGATCGAGACTCCTACGAGCAGTACTTC
TRBJ1-5 . TRBV7-9 . CASSLELGPQHF TGTGCCAGCAGCTTAGAATTGGGGCCCCAGCATTTT
TRBJ2-6 . TRBV5-1 once CASSWRGTGANVLTF TGCGCCAGCAGCTGGCGCGGCACCGGGGCCAACGTCCTGACTTTC
TRBJ2-1 TRBD2 TRBV4-1 . CASSQGVRSGGQLYNEQFF TGCGCCAGCAGCCAAGGAGTTAGGAGCGGGGGACAACTTTACAATGAGCAGTTCTTC
TRBJ2-5 . TRBV9 . CASSSHKPGETQYF TGTGCCAGCAGCTCCCACAAACCGGGAGAGACCCAGTACTTC
TRBJ1-1 . TRBV7-6 . CASSLFPGRGTEAFF TGTGCCAGCAGCTTATTCCCAGGGAGGGGAACTGAAGCTTTCTTT
TRBJ2-1 . TRBV5-1 . CASSPPLGENYNEQFF TGCGCCAGCAGCCCCCCCCTTGGGGAGAATTACAATGAGCAGTTCTTC
TRBJ2-2 . TRBV5-4 few CASSLARGRTGELFF TGTGCCAGCAGCTTGGCGAGGGGCCGCACCGGGGAGCTGTTTTTT
TRBJ1-6 . TRBV6-1 . CASSEGHRINSPLHF TGTGCCAGCAGTGAGGGACACCGAATTAATTCACCCCTCCACTTT
TRBJ2-7 . TRBV10-1 . CASSESNDFYEQYF TGCGCCAGCAGTGAGTCGAACGACTTTTACGAGCAGTACTTC
TRBJ2-7 TRBD2 TRBV27 . CASSQSGRASVSYEQYF TGTGCCAGCAGTCAATCGGGGAGGGCTAGCGTTTCCTACGAGCAGTACTTC
TRBJ2-4 TRBD2 TRBV10-3 once CAASPRASGELAKNIQYF TGTGCCGCCTCTCCCCGCGCTAGCGGAGAACTAGCCAAAAACATTCAGTACTTC
TRBJ1-1 . TRBV15 once CATRGTGLSEAFF TGTGCCACCAGGGGTACAGGGCTGTCTGAAGCTTTCTTT
TRBJ2-2 TRBD2 TRBV2 . CASRLSGEDTGELFF TGTGCCAGCAGGCTAAGCGGGGAGGACACCGGGGAGCTGTTTTTT
TRBJ2-3 . TRBV11-2 . CASSLVSDTQYF TGTGCCAGCAGCTTAGTTTCGGATACGCAGTATTTT
TRBJ2-2 TRBD1 TRBV7-8 . CASSLRLGTDNTGELFF TGTGCCAGCAGCTTGAGATTGGGGACAGACAACACCGGGGAGCTGTTTTTT
TRBJ1-4 . TRBV6-1 . CASSNIGNEKLFF TGTGCCAGCAGTAATATAGGGAATGAAAAACTGTTTTTT
TRBJ2-3 . TRBV6-1 once CASSIRLERDTQYF TGTGCCAGCAGTATCCGACTAGAAAGAGATACGCAGTATTTT
TRBJ1-1 . TRBV6-5 once CASSYSLRRNTEAFF TGTGCCAGCAGTTACTCGTTAAGAAGAAACACTGAAGCTTTCTTT
TRBJ1-1 TRBD1 TRBV19 . CAIRGQGAAEAFF TGTGCCATTAGGGGGCAGGGTGCGGCCGAAGCTTTCTTT
TRBJ1-5 . TRBV25-1 . CASKGGGNQPQHF TGTGCCAGTAAAGGGGGGGGCAATCAGCCCCAGCATTTT
TRBJ1-4 . TRBV11-2 . CASSKQAYATNEKLFF TGTGCCAGCAGCAAACAGGCCTATGCAACTAATGAAAAACTGTTTTTT
TRBJ2-2 TRBD2 TRBV6-5 . CASSPAGVGELFF TGTGCCAGCAGTCCCGCGGGGGTCGGGGAGCTGTTTTTT
TRBJ2-3 TRBD2 TRBV7-3 . CASSTSGDTDTQYF TGTGCCAGCAGCACCAGCGGGGACACAGATACGCAGTATTTT
TRBJ1-1 TRBD1 TRBV28 . CASSSPFDSYRDRGPEAFF TGTGCCAGCAGTTCCCCCTTCGACTCTTACCGGGACAGGGGCCCTGAAGCTTTCTTT
TRBJ1-1 . TRBV5-1 . CASSLQGHPNTEAFF TGCGCCAGCAGCTTGCAGGGACACCCGAACACTGAAGCTTTCTTT
TRBJ1-1 . TRBV7-2 . CASSLIRSEAFF TGTGCCAGCAGCTTAATTCGTTCAGAAGCTTTCTTT